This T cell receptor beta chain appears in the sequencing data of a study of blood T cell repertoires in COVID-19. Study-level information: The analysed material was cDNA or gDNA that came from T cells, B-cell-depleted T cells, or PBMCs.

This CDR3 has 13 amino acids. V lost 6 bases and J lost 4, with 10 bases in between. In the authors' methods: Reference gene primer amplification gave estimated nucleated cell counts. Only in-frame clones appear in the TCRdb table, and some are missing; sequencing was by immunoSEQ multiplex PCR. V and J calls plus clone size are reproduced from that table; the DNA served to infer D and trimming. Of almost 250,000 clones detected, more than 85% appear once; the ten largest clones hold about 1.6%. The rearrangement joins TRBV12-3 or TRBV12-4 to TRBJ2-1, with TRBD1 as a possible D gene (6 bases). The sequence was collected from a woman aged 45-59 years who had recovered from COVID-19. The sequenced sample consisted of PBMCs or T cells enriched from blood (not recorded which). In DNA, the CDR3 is TGTGCCAGCAGGGGGGCCAGGTACAATGAGCAGTTCTTC. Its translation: CASRGARYNEQFF.